This TCR beta chain was documented in a study of CDR3 diversity in severe acne. The J segment lost 4 bases and the V segment lost 5 bases, leaving 10 bases of the junction unmatched. This CDR3 spans 15 amino acids. Germline CDR1 reads SGHTA; CDR2 reads FQGTGA. Using its own MiXCR run on the PCR reads, TCRdb lists one record per CDR3 protein. Here the sample spans approximately 90,000 distinct CDR3 sequences, around half being singletons. This clonotype was observed a handful of times. Sequences were obtained from blood. The TCR originated in a male donor in good health, serving as a control. The chain joins TRBV7-3 to TRBJ2-5, with TRBD2 identical over 7 bases. This CDR3 is CASSHRGGAGETQYF. CDR3 bases: TGTGCCAGCAGCCACCGGGGAGGGGCAGGAGAGACCCAGTACTTC.